This section outlines one TCR beta chain sequence together with its context. The specificity of this receptor is unknown. No qualities accompany the bases; no much larger clone lies one base away. The CDR3 regions of human TCRbeta chains were analyzed by immunosequencing. The published analysis was carried out like this. Repertoire TCRs were checked for matches against a reference library of SARS-CoV-2-specific TCRs that had been generated using the MIRA antigen-specificity platform. Breadth meant the fraction of unique TCRs that were SARS-CoV-2-associated, whereas depth meant the fraction of total T cells that were SARS-CoV-2-associated. Each spike-specific TCR was assigned to its reactive spike region and to a CD4 or CD8 class using the MIRA data. Log10-transformed breadth and depth values were compared by one-way ANOVA with Sidak's multiple comparisons tests. Sourced from immuneACCESS, this table was stored by TCRdb with only in-frame sequences that have V and J called. A share of the clones is absent; for the studies checked, an unresolved V gene accounts for under half, and the remainder has no known explanation. The V and J calls and clone size come from that table; D and trimming were worked out from the DNA. Across this sample there are about 78,000 clones, with about 90% seen only once. Under 25% of the sample is taken by the ten largest.

The sample belongs to a study of T cell responses to AZD1222 COVID-19 vaccine (dated by TCRdb to 2020 to 2023). For context, the study as a whole: AZD1222 recipients whose second dose came at about 4 weeks and those whose second dose came at about 12 weeks were combined into one group, since spike-specific TCR depth and breadth did not differ between the two schedules. TCR sequencing was performed for roughly 240 trial participants, of whom 200 to 210 were given two doses of AZD1222 and approximately 25 were given two doses of MenACWY control vaccine. Enrollment into the trials was organized by age into subgroups of 18-55, 56-69 and 70-plus years, and those subgroups contained roughly 150, 30 and 60 TCR-sequenced participants, respectively.

V drops 4 bases and J drops 4 bases, leaving 20 bases in between. The CDR3 measures 16 amino acids from cysteine to phenylalanine. The entry retains the CDR3 DNA only, 48 bases that are in frame from base 1. CDR1 and CDR2 were assigned from the germline V gene as MNHNS and SASEGT. The time point label for this specimen denotes: baseline before first vaccination. Vaccinee samples were obtained from the UK trials COV001 and COV002, which included a single-blind randomized controlled phase 2/3 trial of AZD1222 (ChAdOx1 nCoV-19) in healthy adults. Trial participant PBMC samples were collected at day 0 and day 28 after the second dose for TCRbeta chain sequencing. The investigation overall reported the following: Only five or six AZD1222 recipients were SARS-CoV-2 seropositive at baseline, limiting conclusions about previously exposed vaccinees. The 56-69-year group was small, and its depth increase did not reach significance, likely because of low power. The whole spike protein was spanned by vaccine-associated CD4 TCRs, and dominant responses were seen in regions 160-218 and 743-854. Participants were mostly white British, with more females than males. The authors suggested clonal diversity may have been underestimated. A significant rise in spike-specific TCR breadth and depth was observed after two AZD1222 doses relative to day 0 and relative to MenACWY recipients. Because no day 14 peak-response samples were available, repertoires were characterized only after the peak T cell response. Reportedly, almost half of the unique spike-specific TCRs recognized epitopes lying outside the regions that are mutated in the B.1.351 and B.1.1.7 variants.

The starting material was peripheral blood, obtained on day 0 of AZD1222 vaccination. The V gene is TRBV6-1 and the J gene is TRBJ2-7; tentative D gene TRBD1, with 7 bases matching. The receptor was isolated from an adult in good health. The nucleotide sequence reads as follows: TGTGCCAGCAGTGCGGACAGGCGGGGCGATTTTTACGAGCAGTACTTC. This translates into CASSADRRGDFYEQYF.